This T cell receptor (beta chain) was obtained from a study of blood T cell repertoires in COVID-19. The CDR3 totals 15 residues. Between the trimmed V and J ends, which lost 7 bases and 8 bases, there was a span of 20 bases. Per the germline V gene, CDR1 is SNHLY and CDR2 is FYNNEI. This clone was seen only once. Repertoires were generated with immunoSEQ multiplex PCR, while TCRdb's copy carries only in-frame clones and drops some. Of 300,000 to 450,000 clones detected, 70% to 90% appear once; the ten largest clones hold under 3%. This TCR was recovered from a human donor in a cohort sampled during active COVID-19. This chain links TRBV2 with TRBJ1-4; D unclear. Sequencing was done on a sample of peripheral blood. As DNA, the CDR3 is TGTGCCAGCACCGGGCTCCTCCGGGGAGAGGAAAAACTGTTTTTT. Protein product: CASTGLLRGEEKLFF.